The 23 T cell receptor beta chains below all came from one sample that was sequenced in a study of spatial heterogeneity in lung cancer. TCRdb re-called the 5' RACE reads through MiXCR, storing one row per CDR3 protein. The data show roughly 28,000 distinct CDR3 sequences, 8.4% seen once. Time point indicated: sample taken at primary tumor resection. No cells were sorted before sequencing. The whole RNA sequenced was extracted from tumor, nontumor lung or frozen PBMC. This material consisted of PBMCs, taken at surgery. Every receptor here comes from a female donor with early-stage non-small cell lung cancer.

This clonotype showed up just a few times. CDR3 in amino acids: CASSPTGANQPQHF. DNA of the CDR3: TGTGCCAGCTCACCCACAGGGGCGAATCAGCCCCAGCATTTT. The genes are TRBV18 and TRBJ1-5, with 7 bases matching TRBD1. With 3 bases clipped from V and 4 bases from J, the junction kept 3 bases outside the gene matches. The CDR3 covers 14 residues. Germline CDR1 reads KGHSH; CDR2 reads LQKENI.

This clonotype has a count of ten or more. The chain employs TRBV3-1 and TRBJ1-5; weak D call: TRBD1 (6 bases). The CDR3 length is 14 residues. The germline V gene encodes CDR1 LGHDT and CDR2 YNNKEL (reference sequence). Trimming cost V 2 bases and J 4 bases, with 9 bases left between them. The CDR3 coding sequence is TGTGCCAGCAGCCAAACAGGGCGGAATCAGCCCCAGCATTTT. This encodes CASSQTGRNQPQHF.

This rearrangement joins TRBV20-1 to TRBJ2-1; 11 nucleotides agree with TRBD2. Germline loops: CDR1 DFQATT, CDR2 SNEGSKA (reference sequence). This CDR3 has 13 residues. The CDR3 protein is CMPASGRRNEQFF. The CDR3 nucleotides read TGCATGCCGGCTAGCGGGAGGCGAAATGAGCAGTTCTTC.

This clonotype was observed a few times. Relative to the germline gene, one junction end is altered; a read error may explain this. V is TRBV18 and J is TRBJ2-1; 14 nucleotides align to TRBD2. Germline V gives CDR1 KGHSH, CDR2 LQKENI. The CDR3 length is 16 residues. CDR3: CASSSPGLAGVNEQFF. The CDR3 region has the DNA TGTGCCAGCTCATCACCGGGACTAGCGGGGGTAAATGAGCAGTTCTTC.

This clonotype was seen at least ten times. For the CDR3, the DNA is TGTGCCAGCAAAGCGGGGGGCACAGATACGCAGTATTTT. Amino acids: CASKAGGTDTQYF. The chain is built from TRBV9 and TRBJ2-3, with 8 bases lining up with TRBD2. Germline V gene sequence: CDR1 SGDLS, CDR2 YYNGEE. J lost 1 base, V lost 6 bases, and 1 base had no gene match. The CDR3 consists of 13 residues.

At least ten counts were recorded for this clonotype. The V call is TRBV9, the J call TRBJ2-7; TRBD1 agrees at 7 bases. Germline V lookup: CDR1 SGDLS, CDR2 YYNGEE. The CDR3 has 14 residues. The V gene end was trimmed by 4 bases and the J gene end by 4 bases; junction bases not matched to a gene: 8. The DNA for the CDR3 is TGTGCCAGCAGCACAGGGGACAGACCTTACGAGCAGTACTTC. It is translated as CASSTGDRPYEQYF.

There are many counts of this clonotype. V and J are TRBV9 and TRBJ2-6, with 7 bases fitting TRBD2. The junction had 8 bases not matched to a gene; V was cut back by 0 bases and J by 2 bases. The CDR3 consists of 18 residues. Per germline, CDR1 SGDLS and CDR2 YYNGEE. CDR3 loop: CASSVGGGSAPGANVLTF. The CDR3 DNA reads as TGTGCCAGCAGCGTAGGGGGCGGGAGTGCCCCTGGGGCCAACGTCCTGACTTTC.

This chain links TRBV7-9 with TRBJ2-7; no clear D. V was trimmed by 7 bases and J by 4 bases, leaving 14 bases between them. CDR1 is SEHNR and CDR2 is FQNEAQ in the germline V gene (reference sequence). CDR3 length: 13 residues. CDR3 sequence reads: CASTGNLLYEQYV. In DNA form, the CDR3 reads TGTGCCAGCACCGGAAACTTACTATACGAGCAGTACGTC.

Here the CDR3 reads CASSPLVTEAFF. In nucleotides, the CDR3 is TGTGCCAGCAGTCCCCTGGTGACAGAAGCTTTCTTT. The chain combines TRBV6-1 with TRBJ1-1; D gene uncertain. The CDR3 is 12 amino acids. Trimming took off 5 bases at V and 8 bases at J, with 12 bases between the two ends. Per the germline V gene, CDR1 is MNHNS and CDR2 is SASEGT.

The CDR3 DNA reads TGCAGTGCTGGAGCGGGAGCAGGGGAGACCCAGTACTTC. The encoded protein is CSAGAGAGETQYF. V gene TRBV20-1 combines with J gene TRBJ2-5; 8 nucleotides agree with TRBD2. The CDR3 consists of 13 residues. CDR1 and CDR2 from the germline V gene are DFQATT and SNEGSKA (reference sequence). Unmatched junction bases numbered 7, after V lost 5 bases and J lost 5 bases.

This chain uses TRBV29-1 with TRBJ2-1; 7 bases are shared with TRBD2. CDR3 size: 14 residues. The germline V gene has CDR1 SQVTM and CDR2 ANQGSEA. Losses at the gene ends were 6 bases for V and 4 bases for J; bases not matched to a gene: 9. CDR3 in amino acids: CSVTLARKYNEQFF. As DNA, the CDR3 is TGCAGCGTCACACTAGCGAGAAAGTACAATGAGCAGTTCTTC.

This clonotype was detected ten times or more. The chain combines TRBV4-2 with TRBJ1-5, with a weak D call TRBD1 (5 bases). This CDR3 contains 16 residues. CDR1 and CDR2 from the germline V gene are LGHNA and YNFKEQ. Trimming stripped 2 bases from V and 0 bases from J, with 11 bases between. The CDR3, as DNA: TGTGCCAGCAGCCAATGGGGCAGACCTAGCAATCAGCCCCAGCATTTT. Translated, it gives CASSQWGRPSNQPQHF.

This clonotype was found many times. The rearrangement uses TRBV19 and TRBJ1-3; the D gene is possibly TRBD1 (6 bases). This CDR3 comprises 21 residues. The ends were cut back, 4 bases at V and 0 bases at J, with 28 bases in the middle. Germline V gene data show CDR1 as LNHDA and CDR2 as SQIVND (reference sequence). CDR3 residues: CASSKRPGAFGSTGSGNTIYF. CDR3 coding DNA: TGTGCCAGTAGTAAACGTCCTGGGGCTTTTGGTTCGACAGGCTCTGGAAACACCATATATTTT. The full variable domain, with the rest looked up from reference TRBV19 and TRBJ1-3, is DGGITQSPKYLFRKEGQNVTLSCEQNLNHDAMYWYRQDPGQGLRLIYYSQIVNDFQKGDIAEGYSVSREKKESFPLTVTSAQKNPTAFYLCASSKRPGAFGSTGSGNTIYFGEGSWLTVV.

This clonotype was picked up a small number of times. The rearrangement uses TRBV12-3 or TRBV12-4 and TRBJ1-5; D gene ambiguous. The ends were cut back, 6 bases at V and 0 bases at J, with 12 bases in the middle. The CDR3 extends over 15 amino acids. The CDR3 nucleotides read TGTGCCAGCAGCTTAAGCCTGCTTAGCAATCAGCCCCAGCATTTT. Translated, it gives CASSLSLLSNQPQHF.

The rearrangement uses TRBV12-3 or TRBV12-4 and TRBJ2-2, with D unclear. The CDR3 totals 14 residues. Trimming took off 3 bases at V and 1 base at J, with 6 bases between the two ends. CDR3 in amino acids: CASSFGLNTGELFF. The CDR3 DNA is TGTGCCAGCAGTTTCGGGCTGAACACCGGGGAGCTGTTTTTT.

This clonotype was seen at least ten times. The chain links TRBV28 to TRBJ1-1; D is undetermined. Trimming removed 3 bases at V and 11 bases at J, with 13 bases between. Germline V lookup: CDR1 MDHEN, CDR2 SYDVKM. This CDR3 has 12 amino acids. CDR3 in DNA: TGTGCCAGCAGTTTGCTGAGGCTGGGCGCTTTCTTT. This gives the protein CASSLLRLGAFF.

CDR3: CASSGGGIGTGELFF. CDR3 bases: TGTGCCAGCTCCGGTGGTGGGATCGGGACCGGGGAGCTGTTTTTT. This chain connects TRBV2 to TRBJ2-2, with D unresolved. The V and J ends lost 8 bases and 5 bases respectively, with 18 bases between them. The CDR3 has 15 amino acids. Germline lookup yields CDR1 SNHLY and CDR2 FYNNEI.

This clonotype was recorded at least ten times. The chain uses TRBV7-8 and TRBJ2-7, with D possibly called TRBD1 or TRBD2 (5 bases each). Germline V CDR1 and CDR2: SGHVS, FQNEAQ. Trimming shortened V by 2 bases and J by 0 bases, and 11 bases separated the two germline ends. This CDR3 comprises 15 residues. This CDR3 reads CASSLSGASSYEQYF. The CDR3 nucleotides are TGTGCCAGCAGCTTATCCGGGGCGAGCTCCTACGAGCAGTACTTC.

At least ten counts were recorded for this clonotype. This chain links TRBV7-3 with TRBJ2-1, with D possibly being TRBD1 or TRBD2 (5 bases each). CDR1 and CDR2 from the germline V gene are SGHTA and FQGTGA. Trimming stripped 3 bases from V and 7 bases from J, with 10 bases between. The CDR3 is 13 amino acids. The CDR3 nucleotides read TGTGCCAGCAGCTTCGGGGCGGCGAATGAGCAGTTCTTC. This encodes CASSFGAANEQFF.

This clonotype showed up many times. V usage is TRBV7-9 and J usage is TRBJ1-3; D unresolved. CDR3 length equals 15 residues. Trimming took off 5 bases at V and 0 bases at J, with 11 bases between the two ends. Germline assignment: CDR1 SEHNR and CDR2 FQNEAQ (reference sequence). CDR3 in amino acids: CASSLGSSSGNTIYF. Written as DNA, the CDR3 is TGTGCCAGCAGCCTCGGGTCCTCCTCTGGAAACACCATATATTTT.

This clonotype was picked up many times. The chain couples TRBV3-1 to TRBJ2-7; 11 bases are shared with TRBD2. This CDR3 is 15 amino acids long. Germline loops: CDR1 LGHDT, CDR2 YNNKEL (reference sequence). With V trimmed by 3 bases and J by 3 bases, 4 bases remained unmatched. CDR3 nucleotide sequence: TGTGCCAGCAGCCACGGGACTAGCGGAAACTACGAGCAGTACGTC. Amino acids: CASSHGTSGNYEQYV.

In its sample, this clonotype was seen many times. CDR3 sequence reads: CASSSPGQAYEQYF. CDR3 DNA sequence: TGTGCCAGCAGTTCCCCGGGACAGGCCTACGAGCAGTACTTC. The V gene is TRBV12-3 or TRBV12-4, the J gene TRBJ2-7; 8 nucleotides line up with TRBD1. CDR3 size: 14 residues. V gave up 4 bases and J gave up 2 bases; unmatched junction bases: 4.

Within the sample, this clonotype is medium-sized (0.01 to 0.1%). This chain connects TRBV27 to TRBJ1-2, with 9 bases identical to TRBD1. This CDR3 is 15 amino acids long. Unmatched junction bases numbered 8, after V lost 2 bases and J lost 7 bases. Germline V gene sequence: CDR1 MNHEY, CDR2 SMNVEV (reference sequence). CDR3 coding DNA: TGTGCCAGCAGTTTAGATTCCACAGGGGGCTCTGGCTACACCTTC. This sequence encodes CASSLDSTGGSGYTF.